This paragraph covers one TCR beta chain sequence. The authors ran a second PCR of roughly 6 to 11 cycles using a sample-barcoded 5' primer and a J-beta primer mix. The authors tagged each cDNA molecule using a template-switch adaptor with 12 random nucleotides. One entry per CDR3 protein, called by TCRdb with MiXCR from the 5' RACE reads. The sample contains 1.5 million to 2 million distinct CDR3 sequences, approximately 32% of which appear only once. This sample was included in a study of blood T cells in healthy people across ages. V trimming: 2 bases; J trimming: 3 bases; junction bases outside the gene matches: 10. The germline CDR1 and CDR2 sequences are SGHKS and YYEKEE (reference sequence). The CDR3 runs 17 residues.

The source material was blood. The chain is built from TRBV5-5 and TRBJ2-3; 9 bases are shared with TRBD1. This TCR was sampled from a woman under 40 in good health. The DNA of the CDR3 is TGTGCCAGCAGCTTCTCCGGGACAGGGATTTCGACAGATACGCAGTATTTT. Translation: CASSFSGTGISTDTQYF. Using reference TRBV5-5 and TRBJ2-3 for the parts outside the CDR3, the full variable domain is DAGVTQSPTHLIKTRGQQVTLRCSPISGHKSVSWYQQVLGQGPQFIFQYYEKEERGRGNFPDRFSARQFPNYSSELNVNALLLGDSALYLCASSFSGTGISTDTQYFGPGTRLTVL.